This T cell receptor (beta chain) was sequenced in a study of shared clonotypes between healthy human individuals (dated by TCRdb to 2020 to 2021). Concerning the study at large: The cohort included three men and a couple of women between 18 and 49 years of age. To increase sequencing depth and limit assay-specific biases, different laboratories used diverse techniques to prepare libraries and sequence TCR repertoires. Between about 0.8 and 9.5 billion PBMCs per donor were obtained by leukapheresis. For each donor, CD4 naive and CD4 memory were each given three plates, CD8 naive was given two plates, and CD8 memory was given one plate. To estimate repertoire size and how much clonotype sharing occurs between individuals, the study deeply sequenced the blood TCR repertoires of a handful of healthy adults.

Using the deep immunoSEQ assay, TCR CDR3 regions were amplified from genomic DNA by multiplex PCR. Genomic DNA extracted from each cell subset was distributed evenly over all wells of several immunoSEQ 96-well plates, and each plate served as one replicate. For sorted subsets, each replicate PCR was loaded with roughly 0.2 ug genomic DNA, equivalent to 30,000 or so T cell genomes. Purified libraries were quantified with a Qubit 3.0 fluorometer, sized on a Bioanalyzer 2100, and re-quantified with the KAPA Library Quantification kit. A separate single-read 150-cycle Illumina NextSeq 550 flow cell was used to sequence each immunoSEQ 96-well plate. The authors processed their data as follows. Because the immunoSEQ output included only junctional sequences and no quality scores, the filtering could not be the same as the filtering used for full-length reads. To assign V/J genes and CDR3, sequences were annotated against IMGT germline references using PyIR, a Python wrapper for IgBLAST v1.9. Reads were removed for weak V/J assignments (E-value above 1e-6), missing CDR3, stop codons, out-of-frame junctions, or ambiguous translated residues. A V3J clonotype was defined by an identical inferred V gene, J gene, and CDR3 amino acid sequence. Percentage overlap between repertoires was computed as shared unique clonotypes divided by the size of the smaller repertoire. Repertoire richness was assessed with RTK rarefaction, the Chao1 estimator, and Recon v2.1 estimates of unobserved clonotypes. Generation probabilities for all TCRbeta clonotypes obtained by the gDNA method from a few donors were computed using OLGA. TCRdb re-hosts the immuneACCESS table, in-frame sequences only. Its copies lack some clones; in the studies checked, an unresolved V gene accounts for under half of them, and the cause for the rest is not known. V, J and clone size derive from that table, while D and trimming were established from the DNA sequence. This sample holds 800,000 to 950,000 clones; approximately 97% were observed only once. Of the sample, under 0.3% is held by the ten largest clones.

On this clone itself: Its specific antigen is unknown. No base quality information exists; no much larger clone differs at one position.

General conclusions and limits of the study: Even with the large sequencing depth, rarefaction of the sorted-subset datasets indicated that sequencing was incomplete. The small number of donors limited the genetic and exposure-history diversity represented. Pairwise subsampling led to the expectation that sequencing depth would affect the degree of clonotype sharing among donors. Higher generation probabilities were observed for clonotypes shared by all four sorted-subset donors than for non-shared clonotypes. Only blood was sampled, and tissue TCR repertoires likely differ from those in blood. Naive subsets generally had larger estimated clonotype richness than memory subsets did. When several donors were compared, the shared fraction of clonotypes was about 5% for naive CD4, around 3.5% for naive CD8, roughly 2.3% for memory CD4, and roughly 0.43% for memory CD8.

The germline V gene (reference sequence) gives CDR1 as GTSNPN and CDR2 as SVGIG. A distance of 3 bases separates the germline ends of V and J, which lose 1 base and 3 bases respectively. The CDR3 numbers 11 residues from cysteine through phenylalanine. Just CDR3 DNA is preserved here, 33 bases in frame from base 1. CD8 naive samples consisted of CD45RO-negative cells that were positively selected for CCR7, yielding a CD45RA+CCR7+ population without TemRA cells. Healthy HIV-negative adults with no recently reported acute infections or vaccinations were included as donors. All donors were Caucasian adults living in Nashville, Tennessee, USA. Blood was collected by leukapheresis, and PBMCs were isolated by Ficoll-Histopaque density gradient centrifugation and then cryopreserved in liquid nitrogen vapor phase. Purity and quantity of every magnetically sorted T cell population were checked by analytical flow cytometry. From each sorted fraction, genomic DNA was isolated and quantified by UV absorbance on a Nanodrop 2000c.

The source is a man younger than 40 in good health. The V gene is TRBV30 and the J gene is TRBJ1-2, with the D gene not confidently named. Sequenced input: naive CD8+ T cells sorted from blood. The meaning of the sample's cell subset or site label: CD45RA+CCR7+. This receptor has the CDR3 CAWSADYGYTF. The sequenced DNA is TGTGCCTGGAGTGCCGACTATGGCTACACCTTC.